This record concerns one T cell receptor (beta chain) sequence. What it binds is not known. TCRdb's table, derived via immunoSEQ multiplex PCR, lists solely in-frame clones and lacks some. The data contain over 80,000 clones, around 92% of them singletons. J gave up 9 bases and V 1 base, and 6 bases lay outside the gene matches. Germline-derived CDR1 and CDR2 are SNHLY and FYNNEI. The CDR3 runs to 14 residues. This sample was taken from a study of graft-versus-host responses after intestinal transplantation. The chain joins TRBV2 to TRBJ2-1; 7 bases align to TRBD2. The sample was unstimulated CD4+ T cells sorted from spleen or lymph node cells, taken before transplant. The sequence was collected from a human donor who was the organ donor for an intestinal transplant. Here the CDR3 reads CASSEGDYRGEQFF. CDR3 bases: TGTGCCAGCAGTGAAGGGGACTACCGGGGTGAGCAGTTCTTC. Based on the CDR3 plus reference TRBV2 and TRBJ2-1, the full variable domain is EPEVTQTPSHQVTQMGQEVILRCVPISNHLYFYWYRQILGQKVEFLVSFYNNEISEKSEIFDDQFSVERPDGSNFTLKIRSTKLEDSAMYFCASSEGDYRGEQFFGPGTRLTVL.